This T cell receptor (beta chain) stems from a study of PD-1 blockade in classical Hodgkin lymphoma. CDR1 and CDR2 from the germline V gene are SGHAT and FQNNGV. V lost 1 base and J lost 8, with 14 bases in between. The CDR3 runs 14 residues. Each patient experienced a relapse that followed autologous stem cell transplantation, and brentuximab vedotin exposure varied. Only in-frame clones appear in the TCRdb table, and some are missing; sequencing was by immunoSEQ multiplex PCR. This sample yields tens of thousands of clones, of which about 93% are seen a single time; approximately 8% belongs to the top ten.

The sample in question was peripheral blood mononuclear cells (PBMCs), obtained at baseline. V and J are TRBV11-2 and TRBJ1-1, with D possibly matching TRBD1 (6 bases). The source of this sequence is a human donor with classical Hodgkin lymphoma. The CDR3 DNA is TGTGCCAGCAGCTTAGCGCTTACAGGGACCGAAGCTTTCTTT. Translation: CASSLALTGTEAFF.